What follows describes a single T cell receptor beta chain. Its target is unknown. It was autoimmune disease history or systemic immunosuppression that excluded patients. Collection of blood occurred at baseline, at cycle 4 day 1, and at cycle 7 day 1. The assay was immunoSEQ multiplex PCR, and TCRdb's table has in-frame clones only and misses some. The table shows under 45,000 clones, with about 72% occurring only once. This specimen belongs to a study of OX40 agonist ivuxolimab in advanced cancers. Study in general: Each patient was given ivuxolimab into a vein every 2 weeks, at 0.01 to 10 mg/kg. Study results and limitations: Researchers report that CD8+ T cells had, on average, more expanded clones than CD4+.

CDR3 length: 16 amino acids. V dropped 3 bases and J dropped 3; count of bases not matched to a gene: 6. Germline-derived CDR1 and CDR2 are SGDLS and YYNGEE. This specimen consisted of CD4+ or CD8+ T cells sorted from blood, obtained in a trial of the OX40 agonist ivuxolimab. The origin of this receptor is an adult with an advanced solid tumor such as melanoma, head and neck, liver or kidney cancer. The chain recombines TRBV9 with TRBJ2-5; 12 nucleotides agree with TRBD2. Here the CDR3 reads CASSAPASGGEETQYF. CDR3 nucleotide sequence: TGTGCCAGCAGCGCCCCGGCTAGCGGGGGGGAAGAGACCCAGTACTTC.